The 7 T cell receptor beta chains in this list originate from one sample, sequenced in a study of blood T cell repertoires in COVID-19. Assay: immunoSEQ multiplex PCR; the TCRdb copy retains only in-frame clones and omits some. Among roughly 180,000 clones listed, about 86% were seen once. Sequences were obtained from peripheral blood. These receptors all stem from a man in his 70s with active or convalescent COVID-19.

The chain links TRBV6-6 to TRBJ1-1, with no clear D. This CDR3 spans 13 amino acids. CDR1 is MNHNY, CDR2 SVGAGI, per germline (reference sequence). V shed 7 bases and J shed 1 base, with 10 bases lying between them. CDR3 coding DNA: TGTGCCAGCACCGACATATCGAACACTGAAGCTTTCTTT. This codes for CASTDISNTEAFF.

The chain recombines TRBV2 with TRBJ1-5; 9 bases match TRBD1. V lost 6 bases, J lost 7 bases, and 7 bases stayed unmatched. Per germline, CDR1 SNHLY and CDR2 FYNNEI. This CDR3 spans 14 amino acids. CDR3 sequence: CASSLTGGGQPQHF. In DNA form, the CDR3 reads TGTGCCAGCAGCCTTACAGGGGGCGGACAGCCCCAGCATTTT.

The CDR3 sequence is CATSRDRKGGEKLFF. Here the CDR3 DNA reads TGTGCCACCAGCAGAGATCGGAAGGGAGGCGAAAAACTGTTTTTT. The J gene is TRBJ1-4, the V gene TRBV15; D not resolved. Trimming left V 0 bases short and J 8 bases short, with 13 bases between. Per germline, CDR1 LNHNV and CDR2 YYDKDF (reference sequence). The CDR3 length is 15 residues. Full variable domain (outside the CDR3, taken from reference TRBV15 and TRBJ1-4): DAMVIQNPRYQVTQFGKPVTLSCSQTLNHNVMYWYQQKSSQAPKLLFHYYDKDFNNEADTPDNFQSRRPNTSFCFLDIRSPGLGDTAMYLCATSRDRKGGEKLFFGSGTQLSVL.

The genes are TRBV6-1 and TRBJ2-2, with D perhaps TRBD1 (5 bases). The CDR3 loop spans 16 amino acids. V was trimmed by 4 bases and J by 5 bases, leaving 17 bases between them. Germline V CDR1 and CDR2: MNHNS, SASEGT. The CDR3 bases are TGTGCCAGCAGTGCCCAGGGCCTGGTGGGGACCGGGGAGCTGTTTTTT. Translation gives CASSAQGLVGTGELFF.

As DNA, the CDR3 is TGTGCCAGCAGCTTAGGACTTGATCAGCCCCAGCATTTT. Residues: CASSLGLDQPQHF. V and J are TRBV7-6 and TRBJ1-5; D unresolved. Looked up from germline, CDR1 is SGHVS and CDR2 is FNYEAQ. The CDR3 covers 13 residues. V was clipped by 1 base and J by 5 bases, with 6 bases between them.

The sample holds one count of this clone. At one end, the junction sequence differs from germline, possibly due to a read error. The V gene is TRBV18, the J gene TRBJ2-1, with TRBD1 matching 7 bases. This CDR3 region has 15 residues. The germline V gene has CDR1 KGHSH and CDR2 LQKENI. The CDR3 is CASSAPGQPSNEQFF. The CDR3 nucleotides are TGTGCCAGCTCAGCACCGGGACAGCCTTCTAATGAGCAGTTCTTC.

J is TRBJ1-2 and V is TRBV7-2, with unresolved D. V lost 1 base and J 0 bases, leaving 6 bases between the germline ends. The CDR3 totals 14 residues. CDR1 is SGHTA, CDR2 FQGNSA, per germline. CDR3 amino acids: CASSLGQSNYGYTF. Written as DNA, the CDR3 is TGTGCCAGCAGCTTAGGCCAGTCTAACTATGGCTACACCTTC.